This TCR beta chain was profiled in a study of blood T cell repertoires in COVID-19. For the study at large: The United States, Italy and Spain supplied acute and convalescent COVID-19 samples. In each case, the material was cDNA or gDNA derived from T cells, B-cell-depleted T cells, or PBMCs.

Germline lookup yields CDR1 WNHNN and CDR2 SYGVQD (reference sequence). CDR3 length equals 13 residues. V gave up 3 bases and J gave up 8 bases, with 13 bases separating them. Under the authors' procedure: Amplification with reference gene primers provided the estimates of nucleated cell counts. The data were produced by immunoSEQ multiplex PCR, yet TCRdb's version contains in-frame clones alone and is incomplete. Clone size and V and J calls were adopted from that table, with D and trimming inferred from the DNA. The sample has about 200,000 clones; approximately 84% are singletons. This chain joins TRBV10-1 and TRBJ1-2, with D uncertain. This clonotype was obtained from a woman aged 80 or over with acute or convalescent COVID-19. Sequenced material: peripheral blood. The CDR3 here is CASSDICRWGYTF. The DNA for the CDR3 is TGCGCCAGCAGTGATATATGCAGGTGGGGCTACACCTTC.